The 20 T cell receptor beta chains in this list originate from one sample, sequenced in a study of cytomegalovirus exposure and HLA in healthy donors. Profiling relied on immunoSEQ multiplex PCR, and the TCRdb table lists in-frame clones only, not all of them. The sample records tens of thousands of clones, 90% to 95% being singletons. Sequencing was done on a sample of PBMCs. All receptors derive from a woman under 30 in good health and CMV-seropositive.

The CDR3 sequence: CASSRLNEKLFF. The CDR3 DNA follows: TGTGCCAGCAGCAGACTTAATGAAAAACTGTTTTTT. The chain has TRBV27 and TRBJ1-4; D gene uncertain. The germline gives CDR1 MNHEY, CDR2 SMNVEV (reference sequence). The CDR3 length is 12 residues. V lost 6 bases to trimming and J lost 4 bases, with 6 bases between them.

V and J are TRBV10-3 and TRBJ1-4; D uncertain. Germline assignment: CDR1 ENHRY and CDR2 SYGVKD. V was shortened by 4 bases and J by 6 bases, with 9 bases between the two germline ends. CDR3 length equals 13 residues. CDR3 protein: CAISGAGDEKLFF. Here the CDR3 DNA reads TGTGCCATCAGTGGGGCGGGAGATGAAAAACTGTTTTTT.

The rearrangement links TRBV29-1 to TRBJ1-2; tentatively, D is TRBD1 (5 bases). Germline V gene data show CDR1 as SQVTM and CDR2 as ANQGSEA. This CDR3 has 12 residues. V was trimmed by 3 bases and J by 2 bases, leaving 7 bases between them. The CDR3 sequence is CSVDSGNYGYTF. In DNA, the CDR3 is TGCAGCGTTGATTCAGGGAACTATGGCTACACCTTC.

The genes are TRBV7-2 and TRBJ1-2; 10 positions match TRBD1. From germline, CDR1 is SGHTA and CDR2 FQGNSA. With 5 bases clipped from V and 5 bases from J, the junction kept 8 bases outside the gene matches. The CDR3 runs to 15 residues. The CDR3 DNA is TGTGCCAGCAGCCCCGGGACAGGGGATGGGTATGGCTACACCTTC. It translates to CASSPGTGDGYGYTF.

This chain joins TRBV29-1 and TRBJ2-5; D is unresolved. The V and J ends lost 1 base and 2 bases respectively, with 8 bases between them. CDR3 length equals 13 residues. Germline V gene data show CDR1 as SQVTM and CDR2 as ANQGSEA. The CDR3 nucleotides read TGCAGCGTTGAAGGCGTGCTTCAAGAGACCCAGTACTTC. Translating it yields CSVEGVLQETQYF.

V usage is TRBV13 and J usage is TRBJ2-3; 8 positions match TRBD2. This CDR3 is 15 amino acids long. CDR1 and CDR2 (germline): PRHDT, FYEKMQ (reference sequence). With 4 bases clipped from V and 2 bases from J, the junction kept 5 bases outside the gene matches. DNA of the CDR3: TGTGCCAGCAGCTACCCAGCGGGGGTCACAGATACGCAGTATTTT. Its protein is CASSYPAGVTDTQYF.

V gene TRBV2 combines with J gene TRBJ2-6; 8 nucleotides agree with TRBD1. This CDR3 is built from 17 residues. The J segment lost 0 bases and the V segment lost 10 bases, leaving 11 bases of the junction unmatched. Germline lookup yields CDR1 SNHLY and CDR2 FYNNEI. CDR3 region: CATRLGTGNSGANVLTF. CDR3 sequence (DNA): TGTGCCACCAGGTTGGGGACAGGAAACTCTGGGGCCAACGTCCTGACTTTC.

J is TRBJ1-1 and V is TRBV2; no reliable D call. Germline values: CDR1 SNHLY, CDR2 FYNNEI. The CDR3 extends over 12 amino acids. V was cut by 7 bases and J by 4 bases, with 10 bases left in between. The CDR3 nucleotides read TGTGCCAGCATGGCGGGTGCCACTGAAGCTTTCTTT. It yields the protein CASMAGATEAFF.

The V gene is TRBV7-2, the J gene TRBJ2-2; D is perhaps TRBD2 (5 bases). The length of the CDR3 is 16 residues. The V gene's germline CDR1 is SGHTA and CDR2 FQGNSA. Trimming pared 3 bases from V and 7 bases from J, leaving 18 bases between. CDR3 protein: CASSFRGLGGGGELFF. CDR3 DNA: TGTGCCAGCAGCTTCAGAGGGTTAGGTGGCGGCGGGGAGCTGTTTTTT.

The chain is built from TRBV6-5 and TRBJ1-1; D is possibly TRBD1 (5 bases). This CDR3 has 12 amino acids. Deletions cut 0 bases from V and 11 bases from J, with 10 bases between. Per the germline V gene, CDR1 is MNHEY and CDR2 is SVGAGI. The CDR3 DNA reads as TGTGCCAGCAGTTACTCAAGGGGTGTTGCTTTCTTT. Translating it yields CASSYSRGVAFF.

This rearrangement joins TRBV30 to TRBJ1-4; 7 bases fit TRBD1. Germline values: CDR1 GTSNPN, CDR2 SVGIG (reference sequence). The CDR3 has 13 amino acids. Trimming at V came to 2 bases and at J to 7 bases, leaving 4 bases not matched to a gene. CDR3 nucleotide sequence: TGTGCCTGGAGTCTAGGGGGCGTTGAAAAACTGTTTTTT. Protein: CAWSLGGVEKLFF.

The DNA for the CDR3 is TGTGCCAGTTACTACTCTGCGAACACCGGGGAGCTGTTTTTT. It translates to CASYYSANTGELFF. The chain combines TRBV6-1 with TRBJ2-2; D unresolved. Germline CDR1 is MNHNS and CDR2 is SASEGT. This CDR3 is 14 amino acids long. Trimming cost V 9 bases and J 0 bases, with 11 bases left between them.

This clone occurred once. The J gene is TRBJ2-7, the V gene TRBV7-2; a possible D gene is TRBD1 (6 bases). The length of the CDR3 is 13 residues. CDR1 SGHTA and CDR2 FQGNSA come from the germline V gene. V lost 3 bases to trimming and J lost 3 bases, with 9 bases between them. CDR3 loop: CASSLDRNYEQYF. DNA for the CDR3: TGTGCCAGCAGCTTGGACAGAAACTACGAGCAGTACTTC.

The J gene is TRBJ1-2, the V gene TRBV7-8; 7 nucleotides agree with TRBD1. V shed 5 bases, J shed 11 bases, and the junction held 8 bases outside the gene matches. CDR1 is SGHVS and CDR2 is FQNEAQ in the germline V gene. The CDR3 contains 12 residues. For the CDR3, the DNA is TGTGCCAGCAGCCAAAAGGGGGCGAGATACACCTTC. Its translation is CASSQKGARYTF.

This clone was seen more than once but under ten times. This CDR3 is CASSSTPAGETQYF. Here the CDR3 DNA reads TGTGCCAGCAGTTCGACTCCGGCGGGAGAGACCCAGTACTTC. The V and J genes are TRBV9 and TRBJ2-5; weak D call: TRBD2 (5 bases). Germline loops: CDR1 SGDLS, CDR2 YYNGEE. CDR3 size: 14 residues. V lost 5 bases and J 4 bases, leaving 15 bases between the germline ends.

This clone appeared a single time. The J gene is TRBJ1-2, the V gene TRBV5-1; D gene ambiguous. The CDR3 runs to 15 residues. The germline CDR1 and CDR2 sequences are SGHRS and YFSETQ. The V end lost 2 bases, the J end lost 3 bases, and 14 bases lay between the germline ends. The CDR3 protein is CASSFSGQVHYGYTF. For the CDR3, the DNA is TGCGCCAGCAGCTTCAGTGGCCAGGTGCACTATGGCTACACCTTC.

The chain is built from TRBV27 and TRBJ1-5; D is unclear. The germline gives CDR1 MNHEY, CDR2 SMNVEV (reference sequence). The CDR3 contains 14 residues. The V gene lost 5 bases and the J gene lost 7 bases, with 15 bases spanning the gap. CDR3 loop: CASSPAGNNQPQHF. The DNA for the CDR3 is TGTGCCAGCAGTCCGGCGGGAAACAACCAGCCCCAGCATTTT.

The DNA of the CDR3 is TGTGCCAGCAGCTTCCCTGACAGGGGCCTCACTGAAGCTTTCTTT. Protein sequence: CASSFPDRGLTEAFF. This chain joins TRBV7-2 and TRBJ1-1; 8 bases map to TRBD1. V shed 3 bases and J 4 bases; nucleotides not matched to a gene: 7. The CDR3 contains 15 residues. Germline V lookup: CDR1 SGHTA, CDR2 FQGNSA.

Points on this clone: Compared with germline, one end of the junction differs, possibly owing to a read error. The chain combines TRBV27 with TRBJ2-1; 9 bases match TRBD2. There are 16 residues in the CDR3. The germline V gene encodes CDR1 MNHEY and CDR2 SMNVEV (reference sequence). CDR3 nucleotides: TGTGTCAGCAGTTTCTGGCGGGAGGGCGTTTACAATGAGCAGTTCTTC. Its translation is CVSSFWREGVYNEQFF.

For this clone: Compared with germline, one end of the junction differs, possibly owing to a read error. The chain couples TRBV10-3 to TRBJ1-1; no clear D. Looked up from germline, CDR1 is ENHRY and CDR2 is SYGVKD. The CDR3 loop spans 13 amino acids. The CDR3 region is CAIRESLNTEAFF. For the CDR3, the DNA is TGTGCCATCAGGGAGTCCTTGAACACTGAAGCTTTCTTT.